The rows below give T cell receptor beta chains drawn from one sample of a study of T-cell reconstitution after alpha-beta-depleted transplantation in children. Each CDR3 protein gets one entry after TCRdb re-called the PCR reads with MiXCR. Of some 520,000 distinct CDR3 sequences detected, 32% appear once; the ten largest clones hold around 2.5%. The source material was PBMCs from the stem cell graft donor, sampled from the stem cell graft. Receptor source: a human donor who donated a stem cell graft to a child with aplastic anemia. Each CDR3 is given with its conserved first and last residue. Each record gives: D gene, V gene, clone size, J gene, CDR3 protein, CDR3 DNA. D genes are given only for firm matches. Expanded clones are given a class, and other clones once, few, many or no size at all.

D gene: -; V gene: TRBV7-9; clone size: -; J gene: TRBJ1-5; CDR3 protein: CASSSRRLVRGNQPQHF; CDR3 DNA: TGTGCCAGCAGCTCCAGGCGGCTGGTCCGGGGCAATCAGCCCCAGCATTTT
D gene: TRBD1; V gene: TRBV12-3/TRBV12-4; clone size: -; J gene: TRBJ2-3; CDR3 protein: CASLTGTGRADTQYF; CDR3 DNA: TGTGCCAGCTTGACCGGGACAGGGAGAGCAGATACGCAGTATTTT
D gene: -; V gene: TRBV10-1; clone size: few; J gene: TRBJ1-1; CDR3 protein: CASSKGRDTEAFF; CDR3 DNA: TGCGCCAGCAGTAAGGGTCGTGACACTGAAGCTTTCTTT
D gene: -; V gene: TRBV10-1; clone size: few; J gene: TRBJ2-1; CDR3 protein: CASSELGDSSGEQFF; CDR3 DNA: TGCGCCAGCAGTGAATTAGGGGACTCCTCAGGGGAGCAGTTCTTC
D gene: -; V gene: TRBV20-1; clone size: few; J gene: TRBJ2-7; CDR3 protein: CSASPSRPYEQYF; CDR3 DNA: TGCAGTGCTTCCCCGTCGAGGCCCTACGAGCAGTACTTC
D gene: TRBD1; V gene: TRBV20-1; clone size: few; J gene: TRBJ2-7; CDR3 protein: CSARASNRGLDEQYF; CDR3 DNA: TGCAGTGCTAGAGCGTCCAACAGGGGGCTGGACGAGCAGTACTTC
D gene: -; V gene: TRBV9; clone size: few; J gene: TRBJ2-3; CDR3 protein: CASSVGGSADTQYF; CDR3 DNA: TGTGCCAGCAGCGTAGGAGGAAGCGCAGATACGCAGTATTTT
D gene: TRBD2; V gene: TRBV12-3/TRBV12-4; clone size: medium-sized; J gene: TRBJ2-3; CDR3 protein: CASSSGTSGIDTQYF; CDR3 DNA: TGTGCCAGCAGCTCCGGGACTAGCGGGATTGATACGCAGTATTTT
D gene: TRBD2; V gene: TRBV20-1; clone size: many; J gene: TRBJ2-7; CDR3 protein: CSATTTSAYEQYF; CDR3 DNA: TGCAGTGCTACTACAACTAGCGCCTACGAGCAGTACTTC
D gene: -; V gene: TRBV29-1; clone size: -; J gene: TRBJ2-7; CDR3 protein: CSVVLDGFGQYF; CDR3 DNA: TGCAGCGTTGTCCTCGACGGCTTCGGGCAGTACTTC
D gene: TRBD2; V gene: TRBV18; clone size: many; J gene: TRBJ2-5; CDR3 protein: CASSPRSAGILETQYF; CDR3 DNA: TGTGCCAGCTCACCACGATCAGCGGGAATTTTAGAGACCCAGTACTTC
D gene: TRBD1; V gene: TRBV12-3/TRBV12-4; clone size: -; J gene: TRBJ2-3; CDR3 protein: CASSSAGTESTDTQYF; CDR3 DNA: TGTGCCAGCAGTTCAGCCGGGACAGAAAGCACAGATACGCAGTATTTT
D gene: TRBD1; V gene: TRBV6-2/TRBV6-3; clone size: few; J gene: TRBJ2-2; CDR3 protein: CASRPTEWDREGPGELFF; CDR3 DNA: TGTGCCAGCAGACCCACGGAATGGGACAGGGAGGGACCCGGGGAGCTGTTTTTT
D gene: -; V gene: TRBV29-1; clone size: few; J gene: TRBJ1-5; CDR3 protein: CSVGDGANQPQHF; CDR3 DNA: TGCAGCGTTGGGGATGGGGCCAATCAGCCCCAGCATTTT
D gene: -; V gene: TRBV5-1; clone size: few; J gene: TRBJ2-5; CDR3 protein: CASSLSTGDQETQYF; CDR3 DNA: TGCGCCAGCAGCTTGTCGACAGGAGACCAAGAGACCCAGTACTTC
D gene: -; V gene: TRBV4-1; clone size: few; J gene: TRBJ1-3; CDR3 protein: CASSQDGLSGNTIYF; CDR3 DNA: TGCGCCAGCAGCCAAGACGGGTTGTCTGGAAACACCATATATTTT
D gene: -; V gene: TRBV5-1; clone size: -; J gene: TRBJ2-3; CDR3 protein: CASSFQGQGTDTQYF; CDR3 DNA: TGCGCCAGCAGCTTTCAGGGGCAGGGGACAGATACGCAGTATTTT
D gene: -; V gene: TRBV7-9; clone size: few; J gene: TRBJ2-3; CDR3 protein: CASSLDWLASDTQYF; CDR3 DNA: TGTGCCAGCAGCTTAGATTGGCTAGCCTCAGATACGCAGTATTTT
D gene: TRBD1; V gene: TRBV18; clone size: -; J gene: TRBJ1-2; CDR3 protein: CASSSGTAYGYTF; CDR3 DNA: TGTGCCAGCTCCTCCGGGACAGCCTATGGCTACACCTTC
D gene: -; V gene: TRBV7-8; clone size: few; J gene: TRBJ1-6; CDR3 protein: CASSRVGLNSYNSPLHF; CDR3 DNA: TGTGCCAGCAGCAGGGTGGGGCTTAACTCCTATAATTCACCCCTCCACTTT
D gene: -; V gene: TRBV6-2/TRBV6-3; clone size: few; J gene: TRBJ2-1; CDR3 protein: CASRSTAYNEQFF; CDR3 DNA: TGTGCCAGCAGAAGCACAGCCTACAATGAGCAGTTCTTC
D gene: TRBD1; V gene: TRBV5-6; clone size: few; J gene: TRBJ1-4; CDR3 protein: CASSLAGTGNEKLFF; CDR3 DNA: TGTGCCAGCAGCTTGGCAGGGACAGGGAACGAAAAACTGTTTTTT
D gene: -; V gene: TRBV7-9; clone size: few; J gene: TRBJ2-1; CDR3 protein: CASSLWGEEYNEQFF; CDR3 DNA: TGTGCCAGCAGCTTGTGGGGTGAGGAGTACAATGAGCAGTTCTTC
D gene: -; V gene: TRBV30; clone size: -; J gene: TRBJ2-2; CDR3 protein: CAWNGKWGELFF; CDR3 DNA: TGTGCCTGGAACGGGAAATGGGGGGAGCTGTTTTTT
D gene: TRBD1; V gene: TRBV5-1; clone size: -; J gene: TRBJ2-7; CDR3 protein: CASRSAGTGGDEQYF; CDR3 DNA: TGCGCCAGCAGGTCGGCCGGGACAGGGGGGGACGAGCAGTACTTC
D gene: -; V gene: TRBV5-1; clone size: -; J gene: TRBJ2-5; CDR3 protein: CASSLAGAIRETQYF; CDR3 DNA: TGCGCCAGCAGCTTGGCAGGGGCGATTCGAGAGACCCAGTACTTC
D gene: TRBD1; V gene: TRBV7-9; clone size: few; J gene: TRBJ1-1; CDR3 protein: CASSLVGQGASAFF; CDR3 DNA: TGTGCCAGCAGCTTAGTGGGGCAGGGGGCATCAGCTTTCTTT
D gene: -; V gene: TRBV6-1; clone size: few; J gene: TRBJ1-1; CDR3 protein: CASSPSGRKVEAFF; CDR3 DNA: TGTGCCAGCAGTCCTTCGGGACGGAAGGTTGAAGCTTTCTTT
D gene: TRBD2; V gene: TRBV7-8; clone size: -; J gene: TRBJ2-1; CDR3 protein: CASSLVASGSNEQFF; CDR3 DNA: TGTGCCAGCAGCTTAGTGGCTAGCGGGAGTAATGAGCAGTTCTTC
D gene: -; V gene: TRBV7-9; clone size: -; J gene: TRBJ2-7; CDR3 protein: CASSISGEQYF; CDR3 DNA: TGTGCCAGCAGCATATCAGGCGAGCAGTACTTC
D gene: TRBD1; V gene: TRBV7-2; clone size: many; J gene: TRBJ1-2; CDR3 protein: CASSLTTGNYGYTF; CDR3 DNA: TGTGCCAGCAGCTTAACGACAGGGAACTATGGCTACACCTTC
D gene: -; V gene: TRBV9; clone size: -; J gene: TRBJ2-2; CDR3 protein: CASSLGTSMSTGELFF; CDR3 DNA: TGTGCCAGCAGCTTAGGGACTTCGATGAGCACCGGGGAGCTGTTTTTT
D gene: -; V gene: TRBV19; clone size: once; J gene: TRBJ2-5; CDR3 protein: CASSTLGIQETQYF; CDR3 DNA: TGTGCCAGTAGTACTCTCGGGATACAAGAGACCCAGTACTTC
D gene: TRBD1; V gene: TRBV19; clone size: -; J gene: TRBJ1-3; CDR3 protein: CATQSTGAGNTIYF; CDR3 DNA: TGTGCCACCCAATCAACAGGGGCAGGAAACACCATATATTTT
D gene: -; V gene: TRBV30; clone size: -; J gene: TRBJ1-1; CDR3 protein: CAWKRSGNTEAFF; CDR3 DNA: TGTGCCTGGAAAAGGTCGGGGAATACTGAAGCTTTCTTT
D gene: TRBD2; V gene: TRBV18; clone size: -; J gene: TRBJ2-1; CDR3 protein: CASSPYDSGNSEQFF; CDR3 DNA: TGTGCCAGCTCACCATATGATAGCGGGAATAGTGAGCAGTTCTTC
D gene: -; V gene: TRBV5-6; clone size: many; J gene: TRBJ1-5; CDR3 protein: CASSLRTARGGQPQHF; CDR3 DNA: TGTGCCAGCAGCTTGAGGACCGCCCGTGGGGGTCAGCCCCAGCATTTT
D gene: TRBD1; V gene: TRBV10-3; clone size: -; J gene: TRBJ1-6; CDR3 protein: CAITQRQGGNSPLHF; CDR3 DNA: TGTGCCATCACCCAAAGACAGGGCGGTAATTCACCCCTCCACTTT
D gene: TRBD1; V gene: TRBV27; clone size: -; J gene: TRBJ1-2; CDR3 protein: CASSLNSQGHGYTF; CDR3 DNA: TGTGCCAGCAGTTTAAATTCACAGGGGCACGGCTACACCTTC
D gene: -; V gene: TRBV7-9; clone size: few; J gene: TRBJ2-5; CDR3 protein: CASSTNYGAKEETQYF; CDR3 DNA: TGTGCCAGCAGCACTAACTACGGGGCCAAAGAAGAGACCCAGTACTTC
D gene: -; V gene: TRBV7-2; clone size: few; J gene: TRBJ2-1; CDR3 protein: CASSLGGLNEQFF; CDR3 DNA: TGTGCCAGCAGCTTAGGAGGGCTCAATGAGCAGTTCTTC
D gene: -; V gene: TRBV7-3; clone size: -; J gene: TRBJ2-2; CDR3 protein: CASSQLDGELFF; CDR3 DNA: TGTGCCAGCAGCCAGCTGGACGGGGAGCTGTTTTTT
D gene: -; V gene: TRBV15; clone size: few; J gene: TRBJ1-1; CDR3 protein: CATSRKQGSGEAFF; CDR3 DNA: TGTGCCACCAGCAGAAAACAGGGTTCGGGTGAAGCTTTCTTT
D gene: TRBD1; V gene: TRBV7-3; clone size: -; J gene: TRBJ2-7; CDR3 protein: CASSLTPGQGAYEQYF; CDR3 DNA: TGTGCCAGCAGCTTAACACCGGGACAGGGGGCGTACGAGCAGTACTTC
D gene: -; V gene: TRBV15; clone size: few; J gene: TRBJ2-2; CDR3 protein: CATSRDGTGELFF; CDR3 DNA: TGTGCCACCAGCAGAGATGGCACCGGGGAGCTGTTTTTT
D gene: -; V gene: TRBV14; clone size: -; J gene: TRBJ1-2; CDR3 protein: CASSQERRTAASYGYTF; CDR3 DNA: TGTGCCAGCAGCCAAGAGAGGCGGACAGCGGCCTCCTATGGCTACACCTTC
D gene: TRBD1; V gene: TRBV24-1; clone size: few; J gene: TRBJ2-3; CDR3 protein: CATSADRESDTQYF; CDR3 DNA: TGTGCCACCAGCGCGGACAGGGAGAGTGATACGCAGTATTTT
D gene: TRBD2; V gene: TRBV12-3/TRBV12-4; clone size: -; J gene: TRBJ2-1; CDR3 protein: CASRSTGTSGNREFF; CDR3 DNA: TGTGCCAGCAGATCTACCGGGACTAGCGGGAATCGCGAGTTCTTC
D gene: -; V gene: TRBV6-1; clone size: -; J gene: TRBJ1-4; CDR3 protein: CASSGRTAQDEKLFF; CDR3 DNA: TGTGCCAGCAGTGGACGGACAGCGCAGGATGAAAAACTGTTTTTT
D gene: -; V gene: TRBV7-2; clone size: -; J gene: TRBJ1-1; CDR3 protein: CASSLVYSLNTEAFF; CDR3 DNA: TGTGCCAGCAGCTTAGTATACAGTTTGAACACTGAAGCTTTCTTT
D gene: -; V gene: TRBV6-5; clone size: -; J gene: TRBJ2-3; CDR3 protein: CASSYTPSGAEDTQYF; CDR3 DNA: TGTGCCAGCAGTTACACCCCCTCAGGGGCCGAAGATACGCAGTATTTT
D gene: TRBD2; V gene: TRBV7-9; clone size: few; J gene: TRBJ2-2; CDR3 protein: CASSLYSSGSTGELFF; CDR3 DNA: TGTGCCAGCAGCTTATACTCTAGCGGCAGCACCGGGGAGCTGTTTTTT
D gene: TRBD1; V gene: TRBV20-1; clone size: -; J gene: TRBJ1-5; CDR3 protein: CSAIDRGNGNQPQHF; CDR3 DNA: TGCAGTGCTATTGACAGGGGAAACGGCAATCAGCCCCAGCATTTT
D gene: -; V gene: TRBV6-1; clone size: -; J gene: TRBJ1-5; CDR3 protein: CASSTQPSNQPQHF; CDR3 DNA: TGTGCCAGCAGTACCCAACCTAGCAATCAGCCCCAGCATTTT
D gene: -; V gene: TRBV6-1; clone size: -; J gene: TRBJ1-4; CDR3 protein: CASSTRRSNEKLFF; CDR3 DNA: TGTGCCAGCTCCACCAGGAGGTCTAATGAAAAACTGTTTTTT
D gene: -; V gene: TRBV15; clone size: few; J gene: TRBJ1-5; CDR3 protein: CATSRDNTNQPQHF; CDR3 DNA: TGTGCCACCAGCAGAGATAACACTAATCAGCCCCAGCATTTT
D gene: -; V gene: TRBV6-2/TRBV6-3; clone size: -; J gene: TRBJ2-1; CDR3 protein: CASSYRGTTYNEQFF; CDR3 DNA: TGTGCCAGCAGTTACAGAGGGACCACCTACAATGAGCAGTTCTTC